One and the same sample provided the 8 T cell receptor beta chains below, sequenced in a study of regulatory T cells in long-lasting Graves disease. The TCR beta library used iRepertoire HTBI primers with Arm-PCR amplification of CDR3. Via MiXCR, TCRdb re-called the multiplex PCR reads, giving one row per CDR3 protein. This table has approximately 400,000 distinct CDR3 sequences, 15% appearing once. As for time point: newly diagnosed GD, antithyroid drugs for less than 3 months. PBMC RNA served as the TCR library source. Another study also made use of these data, one on T cells in Graves' hyperthyroidism and ophthalmopathy.

Specimen: peripheral blood mononuclear cells (PBMCs), collected at new diagnosis, from a patient treated with antithyroid drugs. These receptors were collected from a woman in her thirties or forties with Graves disease.

This clonotype was observed a handful of times. CDR3 amino acids: CASRSSGGRNEQFF. The CDR3, as DNA: TGTGCCAGCAGGTCCTCGGGAGGCCGGAATGAGCAGTTCTTC. This sequence joins TRBV12-3 or TRBV12-4 and TRBJ2-1; 7 nucleotides line up with TRBD2. The trim removed 6 bases at V and 7 bases at J, leaving 9 bases unmatched. This CDR3 has 14 residues.

This clonotype was counted ten times or more. The genes are TRBV10-3 and TRBJ2-5, with 13 positions matching TRBD2. CDR3 length: 15 residues. V dropped 6 bases and J dropped 5; count of bases not matched to a gene: 6. From germline, CDR1 is ENHRY and CDR2 SYGVKD. CDR3 bases: TGTGCCATCAGACCGACTAGCGGGAGGTCGGAGACCCAGTACTTC. Protein sequence: CAIRPTSGRSETQYF.

This clonotype was observed a handful of times. The chain carries TRBV4-3 and TRBJ1-4; 7 bases agree with TRBD1. From germline, CDR1 is LGHNA and CDR2 YSLEER. This CDR3 is 15 amino acids long. The junction had 6 bases not matched to a gene; V was cut back by 4 bases and J by 4 bases. CDR3 in amino acids: CASSRDRAYNEKLFF. CDR3 in DNA: TGCGCCAGCAGCCGCGACAGGGCCTATAATGAAAAACTGTTTTTT.

In this sample, this clonotype turned up many times. V usage is TRBV20-1 and J usage is TRBJ2-1, with D perhaps given as TRBD1 or TRBD2 (5 bases each). The CDR3 is 14 residues long. Trimming pared 6 bases from V and 4 bases from J, leaving 16 bases between. The germline CDR1 and CDR2 sequences are DFQATT and SNEGSKA (reference sequence). The CDR3 is CSAKSRDGYNEQFF. The DNA of the CDR3 is TGCAGTGCCAAATCCCGGGACGGGTACAATGAGCAGTTCTTC.

This clonotype was counted at least ten times. The gene calls are TRBV6-1 and TRBJ1-2; 7 bases line up with TRBD1. CDR3 length equals 13 residues. V was pared by 10 bases and J by 8 bases, with 13 bases of the junction left unmatched. Germline lookup yields CDR1 MNHNS and CDR2 SASEGT. The CDR3 here is CATSRTGGGGYTF. CDR3 nucleotides: TGTGCCACCTCCAGGACAGGCGGGGGAGGCTACACCTTC.

This clonotype was seen repeatedly, ten times or more. This sequence joins TRBV2 and TRBJ2-1; the D gene is possibly TRBD2 (5 bases). CDR1 and CDR2 (germline): SNHLY, FYNNEI. The CDR3 is 15 residues long. V shed 7 bases and J shed 3 bases, with 16 bases lying between them. CDR3 region: CASTKTSPLYNEQFF. The CDR3 DNA sequence: TGTGCCAGCACTAAAACTAGTCCCCTCTACAATGAGCAGTTCTTC.

This clonotype was found many times. This sequence joins TRBV11-2 and TRBJ2-5; 12 bases align to TRBD2. Trimming at V came to 5 bases and at J to 4 bases, leaving 20 bases not matched to a gene. Germline V gives CDR1 SGHAT, CDR2 FQNNGV. The CDR3 is made up of 20 amino acids. CDR3 bases: TGTGCCAGCAGCGGGTTCATTTTTCCGCTAGCGGGAGGGCCGGGAGAGACCCAGTACTTC. Encoded protein: CASSGFIFPLAGGPGETQYF.

This clonotype has more than one count but fewer than ten. V is TRBV6-5 and J is TRBJ2-1; 9 bases map to TRBD2. This CDR3 spans 16 amino acids. Germline V gene data show CDR1 as MNHEY and CDR2 as SVGAGI. With V trimmed by 0 bases and J by 3 bases, 3 bases remained unmatched. The CDR3 bases are TGTGCCAGCAGTTACTCCGGACTAGCGCGCTACAATGAGCAGTTCTTC. The encoded protein is CASSYSGLARYNEQFF.